The clone carrying this TCR beta chain has just one count. The repertoire was sequenced with immunoSEQ multiplex PCR; TCRdb's copy has only in-frame clones and lacks some. Counted here are 250,000 to 350,000 clones, over 75% occurring once; the ten biggest clones make up around 13%. These data belong to a study of blood T cell repertoires in COVID-19. For the study at large: Specimens from acute and convalescent COVID-19 originated in the United States, Italy and Spain.

The sequence came from a woman aged 60-75 years with acute or convalescent COVID-19. Material for sequencing was peripheral blood.

The CDR3 DNA follows: TGTGCCAGCAGCCCGGGGACTAGCGGAAAGACGACCCAGTACTTC. Translating it yields CASSPGTSGKTTQYF. The chain combines TRBV7-3 with TRBJ2-5, with 11 bases matching TRBD2. Unmatched junction bases numbered 9, after V lost 5 bases and J lost 7 bases. The CDR3 is 15 amino acids. Germline V lookup: CDR1 SGHTA, CDR2 FQGTGA.